This record covers a single T cell receptor beta chain. The antigen remains undetermined. This specimen comes from a study of cytomegalovirus exposure and HLA in healthy donors. For the study at large: An earlier analysis found 120 million or so unique TCR beta sequences from around 180 million T cells.

Regarding the study as a whole: With DRB1 most and HLA-C fewest, TCR association rates differed between HLA loci in a later analysis. A list of approximately 150 TCR beta chains associated with cytomegalovirus was given. Among TCR beta chains of equal frequency, HLA-associated ones were more clonally expanded in a later analysis.

PCR involved 60 Vbeta and 13 Jbeta primers. Sequencing used immunoSEQ multiplex PCR; TCRdb keeps in-frame clones, though not all of them. This sample yields about 140,000 clones, of which roughly three quarters are seen a single time; over 13% belongs to the top ten. Looked up from germline, CDR1 is MNHEY and CDR2 is SVGAGI. CDR3 length: 16 residues. Trimming removed 0 bases from V and 3 bases from J, with 15 bases in between. The chain joins TRBV6-5 to TRBJ2-7, with D maybe TRBD1 (7 bases). This TCR was sampled from a woman aged 40-49 years in good health and CMV-seronegative. The sample taken for sequencing was PBMCs. In DNA, the CDR3 is TGTGCCAGCAGTTACTCGATCCCAGGGGGGATCTACGAGCAGTACTTC. Translated: CASSYSIPGGIYEQYF.